This TCR beta chain comes out of a study of CD8+CD57+ T cells in acquired aplastic anemia. Patients selected for sequencing had displayed CD8+CD57+ cell expansion by flow cytometry. TCR beta VDJ and CDR3 were profiled, and genomic DNA was the template. TCRdb itself ran the reads through MiXCR, one entry per CDR3 protein. This table holds hundreds of thousands of distinct CDR3 sequences, 25% to 40% found once. Findings and limits, study-wide: Roughly 31 CD8+ CDR3 sequences occurred in both the patients and the controls.

From germline, CDR1 is ENHRY and CDR2 SYGVKD. The CDR3 totals 12 residues. The ends lost 3 bases at V and 11 bases at J; junction bases unmatched: 4. As concerns this clonotype: Its antigen remains unidentified.

The chain recombines TRBV10-3 with TRBJ1-2; 9 bases are a match to TRBD1. The sequence was obtained from a human donor with aplastic anemia. The sample comprised sorted CD4+, CD8+, or CD8+CD57+ T cells (not recorded which) from PBMCs. This chain's CDR3 is CAISDRDRAYTF. As DNA, the CDR3 is TGTGCCATCAGTGACCGGGACAGGGCTTACACCTTC.